What follows describes a single T cell receptor (beta chain). The data originate from a study of blood T cell repertoires in COVID-19. Study background: There were acute and convalescent COVID-19 samples, and they came from the United States, Italy and Spain.

Original processing notes: Quantification of nucleated cells was approximated via reference gene primer amplification. The repertoire was sequenced with immunoSEQ multiplex PCR; TCRdb's copy has only in-frame clones and lacks some. The DNA gave D and trimming, while V, J and clone size come from that table. The sample includes roughly 130,000 clones, around 77% of them seen just once. Germline CDR1 reads SGHDN; CDR2 reads FVKESK. CDR3 length: 14 amino acids. V lost 3 bases and J lost 7, with 13 bases in between. The chain employs TRBV14 and TRBJ2-1; weak D call: TRBD1 (6 bases). Sequencing was performed on peripheral blood. The clonotype comes from a man between 60 and 75 years old with active or convalescent COVID-19. The CDR3 DNA is TGTGCCAGCAGCCATCATGCACAGGGTAATGAGCAGTTCTTC. Amino acid sequence: CASSHHAQGNEQFF. Full variable domain (rest looked up from reference TRBV14 and TRBJ2-1): EAGVTQFPSHSVIEKGQTVTLRCDPISGHDNLYWYRRVMGKEIKFLLHFVKESKQDESGMPNNRFLAERTGGTYSTLKVQPAELEDSGVYFCASSHHAQGNEQFFGPGTRLTVL.